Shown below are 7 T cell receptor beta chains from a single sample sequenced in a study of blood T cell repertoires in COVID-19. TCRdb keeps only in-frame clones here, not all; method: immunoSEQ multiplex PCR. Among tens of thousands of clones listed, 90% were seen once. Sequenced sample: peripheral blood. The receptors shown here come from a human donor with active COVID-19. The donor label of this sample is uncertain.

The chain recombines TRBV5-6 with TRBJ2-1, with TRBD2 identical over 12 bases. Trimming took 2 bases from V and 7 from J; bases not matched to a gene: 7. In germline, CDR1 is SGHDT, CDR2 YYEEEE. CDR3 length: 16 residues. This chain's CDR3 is CASSLQLAGGFNEQFF. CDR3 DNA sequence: TGTGCCAGCAGCTTACAACTAGCGGGGGGTTTTAATGAGCAGTTCTTC.

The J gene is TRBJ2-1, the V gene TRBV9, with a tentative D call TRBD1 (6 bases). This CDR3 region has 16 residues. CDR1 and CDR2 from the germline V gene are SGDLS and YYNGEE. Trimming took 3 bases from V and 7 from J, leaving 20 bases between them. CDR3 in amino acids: CASSANRASGRNEQFF. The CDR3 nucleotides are TGTGCCAGCAGCGCCAACAGGGCGAGTGGTCGTAATGAGCAGTTCTTC.

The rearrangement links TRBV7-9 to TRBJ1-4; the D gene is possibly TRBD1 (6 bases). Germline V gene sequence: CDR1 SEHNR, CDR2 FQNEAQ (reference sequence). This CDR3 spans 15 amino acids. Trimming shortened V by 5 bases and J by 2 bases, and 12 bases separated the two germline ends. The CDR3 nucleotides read TGTGCCAGCAGCGAATTTGGACAGACTAATGAAAAACTGTTTTTT. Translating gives CASSEFGQTNEKLFF.

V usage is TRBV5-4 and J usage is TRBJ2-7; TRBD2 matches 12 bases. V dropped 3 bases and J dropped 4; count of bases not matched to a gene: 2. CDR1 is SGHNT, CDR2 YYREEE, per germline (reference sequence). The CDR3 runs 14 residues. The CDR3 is CASSSGLAGYEQYF. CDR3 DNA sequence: TGTGCCAGCAGCTCCGGACTAGCGGGGTACGAGCAGTACTTC.

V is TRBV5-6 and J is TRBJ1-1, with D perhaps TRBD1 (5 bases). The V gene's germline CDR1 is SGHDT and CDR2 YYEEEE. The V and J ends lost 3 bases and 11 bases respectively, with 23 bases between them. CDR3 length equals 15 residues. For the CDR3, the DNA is TGTGCCAGCAGCTCGGGGGTCACTACGAGGCTACGGGCTTTCTTT. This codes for CASSSGVTTRLRAFF.

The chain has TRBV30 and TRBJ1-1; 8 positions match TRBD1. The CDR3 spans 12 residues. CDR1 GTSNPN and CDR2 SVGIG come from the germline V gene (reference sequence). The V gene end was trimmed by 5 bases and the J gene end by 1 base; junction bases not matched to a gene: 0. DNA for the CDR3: TGTGCCTGGCAGGGGGCGAACACTGAAGCTTTCTTT. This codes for CAWQGANTEAFF. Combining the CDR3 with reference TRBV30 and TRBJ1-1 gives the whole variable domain SQTIHQWPATLVQPVGSPLSLECTVEGTSNPNLYWYRQAAGRGLQLLFYSVGIGQISSEVPQNLSASRPQDRQFILSSKKLLLSDSGFYLCAWQGANTEAFFGQGTRLTVV.

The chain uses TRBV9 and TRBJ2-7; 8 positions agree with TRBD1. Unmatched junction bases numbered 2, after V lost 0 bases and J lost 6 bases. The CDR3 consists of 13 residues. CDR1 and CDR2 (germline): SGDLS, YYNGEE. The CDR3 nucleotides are TGTGCCAGCAGCGTAGCCACAGGGGGCGAGCAGTACTTC. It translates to CASSVATGGEQYF.